These T cell receptor beta chains were read from a single sample in a study of T cell responses to AZD1222 COVID-19 vaccine. Assay: immunoSEQ multiplex PCR; the TCRdb copy retains only in-frame clones and omits some. The sample lists about 59,000 clones, approximately 92% occurring once. Sequencing was performed on peripheral blood, taken 28 days after the second AZD1222 dose. These receptors were collected from an adult who received the AZD1222 COVID-19 vaccine. Both conserved end residues are part of each CDR3.

v_call: TRBV6-1
cdr3_length: 14
cdr3_aa: CASSEQTGSRQQYF

v_call: TRBV4-1
cdr3_length: 16
cdr3_aa: CASSPTWAVGNTEAFF

v_call: TRBV24-1
cdr3_length: 14
cdr3_aa: CATCGSRYTDTQYF

v_call: TRBV7-2
cdr3_length: 13
cdr3_aa: CASSTRGLIGYTF

v_call: TRBV19
cdr3_length: 14
cdr3_aa: CASSYGARYYGYTF

v_call: TRBV6-5
cdr3_length: 15
cdr3_aa: CASSYSGVFNEKLFF

v_call: TRBV11-2
cdr3_length: 12
cdr3_aa: CASRTGTYEQYF

v_call: TRBV6-5
cdr3_length: 16
cdr3_aa: CASSYSLGQGDEKLFF

v_call: TRBV7-6
cdr3_length: 16
cdr3_aa: CASSLGRTGHQETQYF

v_call: TRBV5-4
cdr3_length: 18
cdr3_aa: CASSSGGQGGSGANVLTF

v_call: TRBV25-1
cdr3_length: 17
cdr3_aa: CASSDKRGTGGSGELFF

v_call: TRBV2
cdr3_length: 13
cdr3_aa: CASSASANQPQHF

v_call: TRBV7-2
cdr3_length: 16
cdr3_aa: CASSGRTGLENTEAFF

v_call: TRBV10-2
cdr3_length: 13
cdr3_aa: CASSEQGNTEAFF

v_call: TRBV7-2
cdr3_length: 15
cdr3_aa: CASSRSFQGVETQYF

v_call: TRBV7-6
cdr3_length: 15
cdr3_aa: CASSLFPGDGQPQHF

v_call: TRBV7-8
cdr3_length: 16
cdr3_aa: CASSRAPRGRNNEQFF

v_call: TRBV19
cdr3_length: 15
cdr3_aa: CASSIGAGGRETQYF

v_call: TRBV20-1
cdr3_length: 11
cdr3_aa: CSASRVGELFF

v_call: TRBV12-5
cdr3_length: 14
cdr3_aa: CASGLTGRREKLFF

v_call: TRBV5-8
cdr3_length: 14
cdr3_aa: CASSLGQNTDTQYF

v_call: TRBV3-1/TRBV3-2
cdr3_length: 12
cdr3_aa: CASSQESGPQHF

v_call: TRBV6-5
cdr3_length: 13
cdr3_aa: CASLSGAGNTIYF